These 20 T cell receptor beta chains came from one sample sequenced in a study of blood T cells in healthy people across ages. The second PCR ran about 6 to 11 cycles with a sample-barcoded 5' primer and J-beta primers. TCRdb ran MiXCR on the 5' RACE reads and lists one entry per CDR3 protein. The table lists approximately 800,000 distinct CDR3 sequences, less than 70% of them singletons, with approximately 40% in the top ten. The sequencing sample was made of blood. The receptors here all came from an elderly man in good health.

This clonotype was seen more than once but under ten times. The chain links TRBV10-3 to TRBJ2-3; TRBD2 might be the D (6 bases). The CDR3 consists of 15 residues. Looked up from germline, CDR1 is ENHRY and CDR2 is SYGVKD. Trimming left V 6 bases short and J 2 bases short, with 15 bases between. CDR3 coding DNA: TGTGCCATCAGGGGGACTCGCCTTACCACAGATACGCAGTATTTT. Amino acids: CAIRGTRLTTDTQYF.

There are a few counts of this clonotype. V gene TRBV20-1 combines with J gene TRBJ1-2; no clear D gene. Germline CDR1 reads DFQATT; CDR2 reads SNEGSKA (reference sequence). This CDR3 comprises 13 residues. The germline V and J ends were trimmed by 0 bases and 4 bases, with 9 bases remaining between them. The DNA for the CDR3 is TGCAGTGCTAGAGAGAGCCAGTCCTATGGCTACACCTTC. Translating gives CSARESQSYGYTF.

This clonotype came up a few times. The rearrangement uses TRBV12-3 or TRBV12-4 and TRBJ2-1, with 7 bases matching TRBD2. CDR3 length: 15 residues. V trimming: 6 bases; J trimming: 6 bases; junction bases outside the gene matches: 11. CDR3 in amino acids: CASRLGGMGFNEQFF. The CDR3 DNA reads as TGTGCCAGCAGACTCGGGGGGATGGGTTTCAATGAGCAGTTCTTC.

CDR3 residues: CASSGGQTYEQYF. The CDR3 DNA reads TGTGCCAGCAGCGGGGGACAAACCTACGAGCAGTACTTC. The chain joins TRBV28 to TRBJ2-7; D tentatively fits TRBD1 or TRBD2 (6 bases each). The V end was cut by 6 bases, the J end by 2 bases, with 11 bases between. The CDR3 loop spans 13 amino acids. The germline V gene has CDR1 MDHEN and CDR2 SYDVKM. The full variable domain, completed using reference TRBV28 and TRBJ2-7, is DVKVTQSSRYLVKRTGEKVFLECVQDMDHENMFWYRQDPGLGLRLIYFSYDVKMKEKGDIPEGYSVSREKKERFSLILESASTNQTSMYLCASSGGQTYEQYFGPGTRLTVT.

The sample holds one count of this clonotype. One junction end disagrees with the germline gene, perhaps due to a read error. The V call is TRBV7-2, the J call TRBJ2-7, with 9 bases that match TRBD1. The DNA end lines up better with TRBJ2-5; the J call may be wrong. The CDR3 length is 14 residues. Germline V CDR1 and CDR2: SGHTA, FQGNSA. This CDR3 reads CAGRVTGGGETQYF. The DNA for the CDR3 is TGTGCCGGCAGGGTCACAGGGGGCGGTGAGACCCAGTACTTC.

The chain carries TRBV18 and TRBJ2-1, with TRBD1 identical over 7 bases. Germline lookup yields CDR1 KGHSH and CDR2 LQKENI. V dropped 3 bases and J dropped 4; count of bases not matched to a gene: 6. This CDR3 is 15 amino acids long. Here the CDR3 DNA reads TGTGCCAGCTCACCGGACAGGAGCGGATACAATGAGCAGTTCTTC. Translation gives CASSPDRSGYNEQFF.

The rearrangement uses TRBV7-2 and TRBJ2-2; no clear D. CDR1 and CDR2 (germline): SGHTA, FQGNSA. Trimming removed 5 bases from V and 6 bases from J, with 13 bases in between. The length of the CDR3 is 14 residues. CDR3: CASSPAPRPGELFF. The CDR3 DNA reads TGTGCCAGCAGCCCAGCGCCGAGGCCCGGGGAGCTGTTTTTT.

This clonotype was seen a single time. The J gene is TRBJ2-1, the V gene TRBV7-9, with TRBD2 identical over 14 bases. V was pared by 1 base and J by 7 bases, with 12 bases of the junction left unmatched. Germline CDR1 reads SEHNR; CDR2 reads FQNEAQ (reference sequence). This CDR3 is built from 19 residues. The CDR3 here is CASSLGLAGGPKVRNEQFF. The DNA for the CDR3 is TGTGCCAGCAGCTTAGGACTAGCGGGAGGGCCCAAAGTTCGAAATGAGCAGTTCTTC.

This chain links TRBV12-3 or TRBV12-4 with TRBJ2-1; D ambiguous. V gave up 6 bases and J gave up 9 bases, with 12 bases separating them. The CDR3 length is 12 residues. Here the CDR3 DNA reads TGTGCCAGCAGGGTGATCTCGGGTGAGCAGTTCTTC. It yields the protein CASRVISGEQFF.

J is TRBJ2-3 and V is TRBV6-1; TRBD2 matches 11 bases. Unmatched junction bases numbered 14, after V lost 1 base and J lost 14 bases. The CDR3 has 16 amino acids. CDR1 is MNHNS and CDR2 is SASEGT in the germline V gene. The CDR3 loop reads CASSEGIAGGIRYAYF. DNA of the CDR3: TGTGCCAGCAGTGAAGGGATAGCGGGAGGGATAAGATACGCGTATTTT.

This chain links TRBV7-2 with TRBJ2-7, with 8 positions matching TRBD1. V was clipped by 4 bases and J by 0 bases; unmatched bases: 14. Germline V gives CDR1 SGHTA, CDR2 FQGNSA. The CDR3 contains 18 residues. The DNA of the CDR3 is TGTGCCAGCAGCTCACCAACACCACGGGACAGGTTCTCCTACGAGCAGTACTTC. Amino acid sequence: CASSSPTPRDRFSYEQYF.

The chain carries TRBV7-2 and TRBJ1-2, with 7 nucleotides matching TRBD1. J was trimmed by 8 bases and V by 5 bases; bases with no gene match: 11. CDR1 SGHTA and CDR2 FQGNSA come from the germline V gene. This CDR3 region has 14 residues. CDR3 DNA sequence: TGTGCCAGCAGCCCCCGCCCAGGGGGATCGGGCTACACCTTC. The encoded protein is CASSPRPGGSGYTF.

CDR3 bases: TGTGCCAGCAGTTACTCGGGGGAGAGGTGGTTCTTC. Encoded protein: CASSYSGERWFF. V and J are TRBV6-2 or TRBV6-3 and TRBJ2-1; D is perhaps TRBD1 or TRBD2 (5 bases each). The CDR3 spans 12 residues. The germline V and J ends were trimmed by 0 bases and 15 bases, with 12 bases remaining between them. From germline, CDR1 is MNHEY and CDR2 SVGEGT.

This clonotype was detected a few times. The chain recombines TRBV6-5 with TRBJ2-5, with TRBD1 identical over 11 bases. J lost 4 bases, V lost 6 bases, and 4 bases had no gene match. CDR3 length equals 14 residues. Germline V lookup: CDR1 MNHEY, CDR2 SVGAGI. The CDR3 region is CASSQGTGGETQYF. The DNA of the CDR3 is TGTGCCAGCAGCCAAGGGACAGGGGGAGAGACCCAGTACTTC.

The genes are TRBV11-2 and TRBJ2-5; 11 bases match TRBD2. The J call may be wrong; the DNA end is better matched by TRBJ2-7. Germline assignment: CDR1 SGHAT and CDR2 FQNNGV. The CDR3 extends over 17 amino acids. The DNA for the CDR3 is TGTGCCAGCAGCCGGGTTTTTGAGCTAGCGGGAGGTTACGAGCAGTACTTC. Its protein is CASSRVFELAGGYEQYF.

This clonotype was recorded once. V usage is TRBV12-3 or TRBV12-4 and J usage is TRBJ1-5, with D uncertain. V gave up 2 bases and J gave up 0 bases, with 8 bases separating them. The CDR3 runs 15 residues. The DNA for the CDR3 is TGTGCCAGCAGTTTATCCGGAATTAGCAATCAGCCCCAGCATTTT. It yields the protein CASSLSGISNQPQHF.

The sample holds a few counts of this clonotype. This chain links TRBV6-6 with TRBJ2-5; D remains ambiguous. The length of the CDR3 is 14 residues. V gave up 2 bases and J gave up 2 bases, with 9 bases separating them. Looked up from germline, CDR1 is MNHNY and CDR2 is SVGAGI (reference sequence). CDR3: CASSYTNLQETQYF. The DNA for the CDR3 is TGTGCCAGCAGTTACACGAATCTTCAAGAGACCCAGTACTTC.

This chain links TRBV6-1 with TRBJ1-5; D uncertain. Germline values: CDR1 MNHNS, CDR2 SASEGT. The CDR3 runs to 17 residues. V gave up 4 bases and J gave up 2 bases, with 18 bases separating them. CDR3 residues: CASSANRGGIGNQPQHF. CDR3 in DNA: TGTGCCAGCAGTGCTAATCGGGGAGGGATCGGCAATCAGCCCCAGCATTTT.

This clonotype was seen more than once but under ten times. The CDR3 coding sequence is TGTGCCAGCAGTGAAGGCCAGGATAAAGAGACCCAGTACTTC. It translates to CASSEGQDKETQYF. This chain links TRBV6-4 with TRBJ2-5; no firm D call. Trimming removed 3 bases at V and 3 bases at J, with 11 bases between. The CDR3 loop spans 14 amino acids. Looked up from germline, CDR1 is MRHNA and CDR2 is SNTAGT.

The chain is built from TRBV6-2 or TRBV6-3 and TRBJ1-1; D remains unclear. Trimming removed 7 bases from V and 0 bases from J, with 9 bases in between. There are 13 residues in the CDR3. CDR1 MNHEY and CDR2 SVGEGT come from the germline V gene. The CDR3 bases are TGTGCCAGCACCATAAGGTTGAACACTGAAGCTTTCTTT. As protein: CASTIRLNTEAFF.